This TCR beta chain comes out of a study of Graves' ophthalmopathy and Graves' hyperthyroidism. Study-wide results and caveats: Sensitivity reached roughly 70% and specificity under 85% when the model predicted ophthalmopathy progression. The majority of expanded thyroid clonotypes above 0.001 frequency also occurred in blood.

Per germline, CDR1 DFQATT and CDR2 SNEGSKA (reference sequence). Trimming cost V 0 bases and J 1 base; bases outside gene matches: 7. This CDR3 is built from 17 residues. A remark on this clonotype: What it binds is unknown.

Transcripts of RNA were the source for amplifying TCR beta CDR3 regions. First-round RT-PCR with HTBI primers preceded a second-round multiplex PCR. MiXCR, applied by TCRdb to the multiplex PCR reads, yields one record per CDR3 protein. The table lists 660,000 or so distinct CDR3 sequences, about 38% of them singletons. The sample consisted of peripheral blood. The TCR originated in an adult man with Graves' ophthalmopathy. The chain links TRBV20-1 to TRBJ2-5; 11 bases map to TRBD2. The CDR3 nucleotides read TGCAGTGCTAGAGAGTCCGGACTAGCGGGCAGCCAAGAGACCCAGTACTTC. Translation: CSARESGLAGSQETQYF.